This T cell receptor beta chain came from a study of graft-versus-host responses after intestinal transplantation. Across the study: Recipients got multivisceral, liver-intestinal, or isolated intestinal transplants. Uniformly, recipients were administered anti-thymocyte globulin induction with subsequent tacrolimus and steroids for two to three years.

Of note for this clone: Its antigen is undetermined.

This CDR3 spans 14 amino acids. Germline loops: CDR1 SGHDN, CDR2 FVKESK. V gave up 4 bases and J gave up 1 base, with 10 bases separating them. Some clones are missing from TCRdb's copy, which holds only in-frame ones; the method was immunoSEQ multiplex PCR. The sample shows about 85,000 clones, around 84% of them seen only once. Overall study findings and caveats: Recipient bone marrow held GvH clones, some seen earlier in ileum or blood.

Material: unstimulated CD4+ T cells sorted from spleen or lymph node cells, obtained before intestinal transplant. This receptor was obtained from a human donor who received an intestinal transplant. The rearrangement uses TRBV14 and TRBJ1-1; no clear D. The CDR3 spells CASSLWRGNTEAFF. The DNA for the CDR3 is TGTGCCAGCAGCCTCTGGCGGGGGAACACTGAAGCTTTCTTT.